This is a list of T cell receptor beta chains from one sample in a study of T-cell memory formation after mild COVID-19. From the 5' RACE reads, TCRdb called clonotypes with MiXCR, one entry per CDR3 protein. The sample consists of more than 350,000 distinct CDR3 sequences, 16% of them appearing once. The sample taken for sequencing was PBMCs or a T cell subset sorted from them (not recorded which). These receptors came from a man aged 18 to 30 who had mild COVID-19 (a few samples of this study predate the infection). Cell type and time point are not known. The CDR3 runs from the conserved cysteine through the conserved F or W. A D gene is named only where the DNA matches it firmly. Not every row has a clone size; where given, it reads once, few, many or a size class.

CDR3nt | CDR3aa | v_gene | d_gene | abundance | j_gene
TGTGCCAGCATGATCGGGGGTTATAATTCACCCCTCCACTTT | CASMIGGYNSPLHF | TRBV7-8 | . | few | TRBJ1-6
TGTGCCAGCATCTCCTATAGCGGGGGCTCCTACAATGAGCAGTTCTTC | CASISYSGGSYNEQFF | TRBV27 | TRBD2 | . | TRBJ2-1
TGTGCCAGCAGTGGTATGGCAGATACGCAGTATTTT | CASSGMADTQYF | TRBV2 | . | . | TRBJ2-3
TGTGCCAGCATGTCGGGGGCGCGGGAGACCCAGTACTTC | CASMSGARETQYF | TRBV2 | . | few | TRBJ2-5
TGTGCCAGCAGCCGCCGGGACACCTCCTACAATGAGCAGTTCTTC | CASSRRDTSYNEQFF | TRBV27 | . | few | TRBJ2-1
TGTGCCAGCACTCCCCAAATCTCGAACACCGGGGAGCTGTTTTTT | CASTPQISNTGELFF | TRBV2 | . | once | TRBJ2-2
TGTGCCAGCAGCGGACAGACTGGGACTACACACCCCTACGAGCAGTACTTC | CASSGQTGTTHPYEQYF | TRBV12-3/TRBV12-4 | . | . | TRBJ2-7
TGCAGTGCTAGAATTCACAGGGGGCTGGATGAAAAACTGTTTTTT | CSARIHRGLDEKLFF | TRBV20-1 | TRBD1 | . | TRBJ1-4
TGTGCCAGCAGCCAAGATGGACTACGTGCCTGGACAGATACGCAGTATTTT | CASSQDGLRAWTDTQYF | TRBV3-1 | . | . | TRBJ2-3
TGTGCCAGCAGCCAAGTAGGCTACGAGCAGTACTTC | CASSQVGYEQYF | TRBV3-1 | . | many | TRBJ2-7
TGTGCCAGCAGCTGGCGGGACCGCAGCGGGGAGCTGTTTTTT | CASSWRDRSGELFF | TRBV5-5 | . | . | TRBJ2-2
TGTGCCAGCAGCAGATCGGGGATCGGCTCCTACAATGAGCAGTTCTTC | CASSRSGIGSYNEQFF | TRBV9 | . | few | TRBJ2-1
TGTGCCAGCAGCATGTGGACTGGGGCGGTAGAGACCCAGTACTTC | CASSMWTGAVETQYF | TRBV7-2 | . | . | TRBJ2-5
TGTGCCAGCAGTTTAGGGGTAAATGAGCAGTTCTTC | CASSLGVNEQFF | TRBV12-3/TRBV12-4 | . | many | TRBJ2-1
TGTGCCAGCAGCTCCCGGATCTGGGGCACACAAGAGACCCAGTACTTC | CASSSRIWGTQETQYF | TRBV7-6 | . | many | TRBJ2-5
TGTGCCAGCAGCTTGGTCAGGTCTTCCGTCTATGGCTACACCTTC | CASSLVRSSVYGYTF | TRBV7-2 | . | . | TRBJ1-2
TGCAGTGCTTCCCGGGGTAGCGGGGGAGGCACCGGGGAGCTGTTTTTT | CSASRGSGGGTGELFF | TRBV20-1 | TRBD2 | few | TRBJ2-2
TGCAGTGCTAGTCCGACAGGGAACACTGAAGCTTTCTTT | CSASPTGNTEAFF | TRBV20-1 | . | few | TRBJ1-1
TGTGCCAGCAGCCCCTCCTCGACCTCAACTTATGGCTACACCTTC | CASSPSSTSTYGYTF | TRBV7-3 | . | many | TRBJ1-2
TGTGCCAGCAAGTCGAATGTCTTAGCCAAAAACATTCAGTACTTC | CASKSNVLAKNIQYF | TRBV27 | . | . | TRBJ2-4
TGTGCCATCAGTGATCCGGGCTCTGGAAACACCATATATTTT | CAISDPGSGNTIYF | TRBV10-3 | . | few | TRBJ1-3
TGCGCCAGCAGCCAAGATCAGCCCTGGGGTGAGCAGTTCTTC | CASSQDQPWGEQFF | TRBV4-1 | . | . | TRBJ2-1
TGTGCCAGCTCACCCCAACTACTACAAGAGACCCAGTACTTC | CASSPQLLQETQYF | TRBV18 | . | once | TRBJ2-5
TGTGCCAGCAGAGACGCCGGGGTAGGGTCACCCCTCCACTTT | CASRDAGVGSPLHF | TRBV6-5 | . | few | TRBJ1-6
TGTGCTAGTGCCACTGGGGGGGCTCGGGAAGCTTTCTTT | CASATGGAREAFF | TRBV12-5 | . | . | TRBJ1-1
TGTGCCAGCGGGTCCGTGCGGCACTTC | CASGSVRHF | TRBV2 | . | many | TRBJ2-5
TGTGCCAGCAGCCAAGAACAGGGGCGGGGGCAGTACTTC | CASSQEQGRGQYF | TRBV3-1 | . | many | TRBJ2-7
TGTGCCAGCAGCCCCCGGGAGAAGCTCACAGATACGCAGTATTTT | CASSPREKLTDTQYF | TRBV12-3/TRBV12-4 | . | many | TRBJ2-3
TGCAGCGTTGAAAGGGTTTCGGGCGGGGGGATCCCAGATACGCAGTATTTT | CSVERVSGGGIPDTQYF | TRBV29-1 | TRBD2 | few | TRBJ2-3
TGTGCCAGCAGTCAACAGGGATTCGATGAAAAACTGTTTTTT | CASSQQGFDEKLFF | TRBV3-1 | . | few | TRBJ1-4
TGTGCCAGCAGCGGGGCAGGGGGCTCAGATACGCAGTATTTT | CASSGAGGSDTQYF | TRBV9 | TRBD1 | few | TRBJ2-3
TGTGCCAGCAGTTACGCTAGGACAGATACGCAGTATTTT | CASSYARTDTQYF | TRBV6-2/TRBV6-3 | . | few | TRBJ2-3
TGTGCCAGCAGACCCCAGGGGGCTGGGAACACTGAAGCTTTCTTT | CASRPQGAGNTEAFF | TRBV27 | TRBD1 | . | TRBJ1-1
TGTGCCAGCAGTAAGACAACGGATCTCACAGATACGCAGTATTTT | CASSKTTDLTDTQYF | TRBV12-3/TRBV12-4 | . | . | TRBJ2-3
TGTGCCAGCAGCTTAGTATCGATGGAGACCCAGTACTTC | CASSLVSMETQYF | TRBV7-2 | . | . | TRBJ2-5
TGTGCCAGCAGTGACCGGGACAGGGAAATGAGGGAGCAGTACTTC | CASSDRDREMREQYF | TRBV6-6 | TRBD1 | few | TRBJ2-7
TGCGCCAGCAGCCCCGGGGGGTCTTACAATGAGCAGTTCTTC | CASSPGGSYNEQFF | TRBV5-1 | TRBD2 | many | TRBJ2-1
TGTGCCAGCAGTTACTCGGTGACCGCCGGTCAAGATACGCAGTATTTT | CASSYSVTAGQDTQYF | TRBV6-5 | . | many | TRBJ2-3
TGTGCCAGCAGCTCATCCCGGGGGGGCGGGCAGCCCCAGCATTTT | CASSSSRGGGQPQHF | TRBV13 | . | . | TRBJ1-5
TGTGCCAGCGGGGCGGTATCGCTGGGGTCACCCCTCCACTTT | CASGAVSLGSPLHF | TRBV6-5 | . | . | TRBJ1-6
TGTGCCAGCGGACCCCTTACGAGAAATTCACCCCTCCACTTT | CASGPLTRNSPLHF | TRBV7-2 | . | few | TRBJ1-6
TGTGCCAGTCGAACAGGGGCAACGCTCGAGCAGTACTTC | CASRTGATLEQYF | TRBV27 | TRBD1 | . | TRBJ2-7
TGCGCCAGCAGCCCGAAAGGCCCAGGGGACTTTGGCGGGGAGCTGTTTTTT | CASSPKGPGDFGGELFF | TRBV4-1 | . | . | TRBJ2-2
TGTGCCAGCAGCGAAAGGCGGGGGGGAGCTACGCAGTATTTT | CASSERRGGATQYF | TRBV7-8 | TRBD2 | few | TRBJ2-3
TGCAGTGCCCGCCAGCTCCTCGGATGGGAGACCCAGTACTTC | CSARQLLGWETQYF | TRBV20-1 | . | many | TRBJ2-5
TGTGCCAGCAGCTTAGGGGGACAGCTGGATGGCTACACCTTC | CASSLGGQLDGYTF | TRBV13 | TRBD1 | . | TRBJ1-2
TGTGCCACCAGCAGAGGTCAGGGGGATCCGCAGTATTTT | CATSRGQGDPQYF | TRBV15 | TRBD1 | . | TRBJ2-3
TGTGCCAGCAGTTTCGGGGGCACGGGGTACGAGCAGTACTTC | CASSFGGTGYEQYF | TRBV12-3/TRBV12-4 | . | few | TRBJ2-7
TGTGCCAGCAGCCAGGGGCTTACGGGGGCCCCCACCGGGGAGCTGTTTTTT | CASSQGLTGAPTGELFF | TRBV4-2 | . | once | TRBJ2-2
TGTGCCAGCAGCATACTCCGGGACAGGGTAGAGACCCAGTACTTC | CASSILRDRVETQYF | TRBV3-1 | TRBD1 | . | TRBJ2-5
TGTGCCAGCAGTTACGGGGGGCCAAATTCACCCCTCCACTTT | CASSYGGPNSPLHF | TRBV6-5 | . | . | TRBJ1-6
TGTGCCAGCAGTGGGGCGGGTACTGAAAAACTGTTTTTT | CASSGAGTEKLFF | TRBV25-1 | . | . | TRBJ1-4
TGTGCCATCAGTGGCCAGGGACAGGGGGATTGGAATGAGCAGTTCTTC | CAISGQGQGDWNEQFF | TRBV10-3 | TRBD1 | . | TRBJ2-1